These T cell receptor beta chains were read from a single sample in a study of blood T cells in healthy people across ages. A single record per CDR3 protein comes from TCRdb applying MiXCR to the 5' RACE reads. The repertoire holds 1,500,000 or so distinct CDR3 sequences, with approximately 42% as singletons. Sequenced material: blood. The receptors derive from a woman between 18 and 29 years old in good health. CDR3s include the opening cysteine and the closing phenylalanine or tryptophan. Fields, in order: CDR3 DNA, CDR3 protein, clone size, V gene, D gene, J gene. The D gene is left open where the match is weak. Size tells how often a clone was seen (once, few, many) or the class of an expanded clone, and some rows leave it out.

TGCGCCAGCAGCCACCTCTCGGCGGATGAGCAGTTCTTC	CASSHLSADEQFF	-	TRBV4-3	-	TRBJ2-1
TGCGCCAGCAGCCCCTCGGACAGCCGACAAGGCTATGGCTACACCTTC	CASSPSDSRQGYGYTF	-	TRBV4-3	-	TRBJ1-2
TGCGCCAGCAGCAGACCCCCGGGGTTTTACGAGCAGTACTTC	CASSRPPGFYEQYF	-	TRBV5-1	-	TRBJ2-7
TGTGCCAGCAAAGGGACTAGCTCCCCCAATGAGCAGTTCTTC	CASKGTSSPNEQFF	-	TRBV3-1	TRBD2	TRBJ2-1
TGCAGCGTTGAACCGCGACACACGGGCACTGAAGCTTTCTTT	CSVEPRHTGTEAFF	-	TRBV29-1	-	TRBJ1-1
TGTGCCAGCAGCCCCGGACAGAGATTCTACTACAATGAGCAGTTCTTC	CASSPGQRFYYNEQFF	-	TRBV7-2	-	TRBJ2-1
TGCAGCGTAGGACAGCAGCGACTCTATGGCTACACCTTC	CSVGQQRLYGYTF	few	TRBV29-1	-	TRBJ1-2
TGTGCCAGCAGCGTAGAGGGACTAAGCGGGCGGGAGACCCAGTACTTC	CASSVEGLSGRETQYF	-	TRBV9	TRBD2	TRBJ2-5
TGTGCCAGCAGCTTAGAAGGGGCGAGGGTATCACCCCTCCACTTT	CASSLEGARVSPLHF	-	TRBV7-2	-	TRBJ1-6
TGTGCCAGCAGCGTAGACGTCGGGAATGAGCAGTACTTC	CASSVDVGNEQYF	-	TRBV9	-	TRBJ2-5
TGCGCCAGCAGCTTAGTCGGGGGAGTAAACTACGAGCAGTACTTC	CASSLVGGVNYEQYF	-	TRBV5-1	-	TRBJ2-7
TGTGCCGGCAGAGCAGGGGTAGCTAACTATGGCTACACCTTC	CAGRAGVANYGYTF	few	TRBV6-5	-	TRBJ1-2